These T cell receptor beta chains were read from a single sample in a study of control samples from healthy donors and cancer patients. Using immunoSEQ multiplex PCR, the repertoire was profiled, and TCRdb retains in-frame clones only, with some absent. The sample carries about 42,000 clones, around 78% recorded once. The sequenced sample was blood. Receptor source: a man in his 60s in good health. Both conserved end residues are part of each CDR3. D genes are given only for firm matches. Some rows mark clone size as missing; the rest say once, few, many or name a class of expanded clone.

size,D,J,V,DNA,CDR3
NA,NA,TRBJ1-6,TRBV5-8,TGTGCCAGCAGCTTGGCGGGCTCCAGGGCCTATTCACCCCTCCACTTT,CASSLAGSRAYSPLHF
NA,NA,TRBJ1-4,TRBV4-3,TGCGCCAGCAGCCGAAGGGCCGATGAAAAACTGTTTTTT,CASSRRADEKLFF
few,NA,TRBJ2-7,TRBV27,TGTGCCAGCAGTATTCGGGGCGGGTCTAACGAGCAGTACTTC,CASSIRGGSNEQYF
NA,NA,TRBJ2-5,TRBV5-1,TGCGCCAGCAGCTTTGGGAGCCCACTCCAAGAGACCCAGTACTTC,CASSFGSPLQETQYF
NA,NA,TRBJ1-5,TRBV19,TGTGCCAGTAGTATAGGACCGGGTCACAATCAGCCCCAGCATTTT,CASSIGPGHNQPQHF
NA,TRBD2,TRBJ2-7,TRBV28,TGTGCCAGCAGTTTACGACTAGCGATATACGAGCAGTACTTC,CASSLRLAIYEQYF
NA,NA,TRBJ1-2,TRBV9,TGTGCCAGCAGCGTAGGCAGGACAGCGAACTATGGCTACACCTTC,CASSVGRTANYGYTF
NA,NA,TRBJ1-1,TRBV7-9,TGTGCCAGCAGCTTAACGGAAAATAAGAACACTGAAGCTTTCTTT,CASSLTENKNTEAFF
NA,TRBD2,TRBJ2-3,TRBV6-2/TRBV6-3,TGTGCCAGCAGTTCCTGGACTAGCGGGGGAGATACGCAGTATTTT,CASSSWTSGGDTQYF
NA,TRBD1,TRBJ2-1,TRBV30,TGTGCCTGGAGCAGGGGGCCCTCGGATGAGCAGTTCTTC,CAWSRGPSDEQFF